One and the same sample provided the 18 T cell receptor beta chains below, sequenced in a study of technical replicates of blood from a few donors. Some clones are missing from TCRdb's copy, which holds only in-frame ones; the method was immunoSEQ multiplex PCR. This sample has some 69,000 clones, with approximately 88% found just once. Sequencing was carried out using PBMCs. All receptors derive from a human donor in good health. Some clones in this sample may be carry-over from other donors' samples.

The chain uses TRBV12-2 and TRBJ2-3; the table's TRBD1 call for D was not verified on the DNA. TRBV12-2 is reported as a pseudogene. This CDR3 comprises 20 residues. The CDR3 spells CASRTLGQGNQNKSTDTQYF. As DNA, the CDR3 is TGTGCAAGTCGTACATTGGGACAGGGGAACCAAAACAAGAGCACAGATACGCAGTATTTT.

The rearrangement links TRBV19 to TRBJ2-3; 8 positions agree with TRBD1. With 3 bases clipped from V and 2 bases from J, the junction kept 4 bases outside the gene matches. Germline V CDR1 and CDR2: LNHDA, SQIVND (reference sequence). The CDR3 sequence is 15 residues long. CDR3 DNA sequence: TGTGCCAGTAGTATTACAGGGGGGACCACAGATACGCAGTATTTT. Protein product: CASSITGGTTDTQYF.

The V gene is TRBV19, the J gene TRBJ1-6; 9 nucleotides line up with TRBD1. Germline values: CDR1 LNHDA, CDR2 SQIVND (reference sequence). With V trimmed by 3 bases and J by 7 bases, 4 bases remained unmatched. CDR3 length: 15 amino acids. Written as DNA, the CDR3 is TGTGCCAGTAGTATGGACAGGGGAGGCAATTCACCCCTCCACTTT. Amino acids: CASSMDRGGNSPLHF.

V and J are TRBV19 and TRBJ1-2; possible D gene TRBD1, 6 bases. This CDR3 has 14 amino acids. Trimming pared 0 bases from V and 6 bases from J, leaving 11 bases between. Looked up from germline, CDR1 is LNHDA and CDR2 is SQIVND (reference sequence). The CDR3 DNA reads TGTGCCAGTAGTATAGATCTGGGGGCAAATGGCTACACCTTC. It is translated as CASSIDLGANGYTF. Looking up the rest from reference TRBV19 and TRBJ1-2 gives the full variable domain: DGGITQSPKYLFRKEGQNVTLSCEQNLNHDAMYWYRQDPGQGLRLIYYSQIVNDFQKGDIAEGYSVSREKKESFPLTVTSAQKNPTAFYLCASSIDLGANGYTFGSGTRLTVV.

This chain joins TRBV7-9 and TRBJ2-1; 11 positions agree with TRBD1. CDR1 is SEHNR and CDR2 is FQNEAQ in the germline V gene (reference sequence). V lost 0 bases, J lost 7 bases, and 5 bases stayed unmatched. The CDR3 is 16 residues long. CDR3 coding DNA: TGTGCCAGCAGCTTAGCGAGGACAGGGGGCTTTAATGAGCAGTTCTTC. Protein sequence: CASSLARTGGFNEQFF.

The chain uses TRBV7-6 and TRBJ1-5; D possibly corresponds to TRBD1 (5 bases). Germline V gene data show CDR1 as SGHVS and CDR2 as FNYEAQ. V lost 8 bases to trimming and J lost 7 bases, with 15 bases between them. The CDR3 has 13 residues. CDR3 in amino acids: CASGRGGTQPQHF. The CDR3 DNA sequence: TGTGCCAGCGGCCGTGGAGGGACCCAGCCCCAGCATTTT.

V is TRBV27 and J is TRBJ2-1, with 13 bases that match TRBD2. J gave up 3 bases and V 7 bases, and 6 bases lay outside the gene matches. Germline values: CDR1 MNHEY, CDR2 SMNVEV (reference sequence). This CDR3 is 16 amino acids long. The CDR3 spells CASTWTSGGFYNEQFF. In DNA form, the CDR3 reads TGTGCCAGCACTTGGACTAGCGGGGGCTTCTACAATGAGCAGTTCTTC.

This clone has a handful of counts. The chain uses TRBV7-9 and TRBJ1-5; maybe TRBD1 (5 bases). Per the germline V gene, CDR1 is SEHNR and CDR2 is FQNEAQ (reference sequence). The CDR3 consists of 18 residues. Trimming stripped 0 bases from V and 0 bases from J, with 15 bases between. As DNA, the CDR3 is TGTGCCAGCAGCTTAGCGTGGGGGGACGTGACTAGCAATCAGCCCCAGCATTTT. This encodes CASSLAWGDVTSNQPQHF.

In DNA, the CDR3 is TGTGCCAGCAGCGTGGGACAGGGACGCACAGATACGCAGTATTTT. Encoded protein: CASSVGQGRTDTQYF. V is TRBV7-6 and J is TRBJ2-3; 9 bases map to TRBD1. This CDR3 has 15 amino acids. V lost 5 bases and J lost 1; bases outside the gene matches: 4. CDR1 is SGHVS and CDR2 is FNYEAQ in the germline V gene.

This clone appeared a single time. This sequence joins TRBV10-3 and TRBJ2-3; TRBD2 agrees at 11 bases. Germline CDR1 reads ENHRY; CDR2 reads SYGVKD. This CDR3 comprises 15 residues. J lost 5 bases, V lost 6 bases, and 7 bases had no gene match. CDR3 in amino acids: CAISLSGGVRDTQYF. CDR3 DNA: TGTGCCATCAGCCTTAGCGGGGGGGTGAGAGATACGCAGTATTTT.

This chain connects TRBV5-1 to TRBJ1-5; the D gene is possibly TRBD1 (5 bases). Germline V gives CDR1 SGHRS, CDR2 YFSETQ. The CDR3 is 14 residues long. V lost 2 bases, J lost 7 bases, and 13 bases lay in between. The CDR3, as DNA: TGCGCCAGCAGCTTAGGGGAATTGGGACAGCCCCAGCATTTT. The encoded protein is CASSLGELGQPQHF.

The J gene is TRBJ1-1, the V gene TRBV5-1; the D is unclear. Germline CDR1 reads SGHRS; CDR2 reads YFSETQ. Trimming took 7 bases from V and 7 from J, leaving 8 bases between them. The CDR3 spans 10 residues. The CDR3 protein is CASGEGEAFF. The CDR3 nucleotides are TGCGCCAGCGGGGAGGGTGAAGCTTTCTTT. Supplemented by reference TRBV5-1 and TRBJ1-1, the full variable domain reads KAGVTQTPRYLIKTRGQQVTLSCSPISGHRSVSWYQQTPGQGLQFLFEYFSETQRNKGNFPGRFSGRQFSNSRSEMNVSTLELGDSALYLCASGEGEAFFGQGTRLTVV.

The chain recombines TRBV5-4 with TRBJ2-7; TRBD2 agrees at 7 bases. Germline V CDR1 and CDR2: SGHNT, YYREEE (reference sequence). The J segment lost 0 bases and the V segment lost 0 bases, leaving 6 bases of the junction unmatched. This CDR3 contains 16 residues. The CDR3 sequence: CASSLVRGVVSYEQYF. The DNA for the CDR3 is TGTGCCAGCAGCTTGGTACGGGGGGTTGTCTCCTACGAGCAGTACTTC.

V is TRBV5-6 and J is TRBJ2-7; D remains unclear. Trimming left V 0 bases short and J 2 bases short, with 6 bases between. In germline, CDR1 is SGHDT, CDR2 YYEEEE. The CDR3 sequence is 13 residues long. CDR3 sequence: CASSLAGPYEQYF. In DNA, the CDR3 is TGTGCCAGCAGCTTGGCGGGTCCCTACGAGCAGTACTTC.

The rearrangement uses TRBV2 and TRBJ1-1; TRBD1 might be the D (5 bases). Trimming took off 2 bases at V and 4 bases at J, with 11 bases between the two ends. The CDR3 runs to 14 residues. Germline loops: CDR1 SNHLY, CDR2 FYNNEI. The CDR3 coding sequence is TGTGCCAGCAGTGAACTGGGGCAAGCCACTGAAGCTTTCTTT. It translates to CASSELGQATEAFF.

This sequence joins TRBV6-5 and TRBJ2-7; 11 positions match TRBD2. The CDR3 extends over 16 amino acids. V was pared by 2 bases and J by 3 bases, with 6 bases of the junction left unmatched. CDR1 and CDR2 (germline): MNHEY, SVGAGI. CDR3 bases: TGTGCCAGCAGTTACGGGACTAGCGGACCATACTACGAGCAGTACTTC. Residues: CASSYGTSGPYYEQYF.

The V gene is TRBV18, the J gene TRBJ2-7; a possible D gene is TRBD2 (6 bases). V was clipped by 3 bases and J by 4 bases, with 10 bases between them. Germline V gene data show CDR1 as KGHSH and CDR2 as LQKENI. The CDR3 extends over 13 amino acids. CDR3 sequence (DNA): TGTGCCAGCTCACCGGGGGACTGGTACGAGCAGTACTTC. Translation: CASSPGDWYEQYF.

This clone was recorded once. The chain recombines TRBV5-1 with TRBJ2-6; D may be TRBD1 (5 bases). This CDR3 region has 15 residues. V was clipped by 4 bases and J by 3 bases, with 11 bases between them. Per germline, CDR1 SGHRS and CDR2 YFSETQ. CDR3 coding DNA: TGCGCCAGCAGCGATCAGGGATATGGGGCCAACGTCCTGACTTTC. Translated: CASSDQGYGANVLTF.